Presented here are 17 T cell receptor beta chains from one specimen sequenced in a study of cytomegalovirus exposure and HLA in healthy donors. The PCR had 60 Vbeta and 13 Jbeta primers. The method was immunoSEQ multiplex PCR; TCRdb's version includes in-frame clones alone and lacks a portion of them. In the table there are about 160,000 clones, 60% to 85% of which are singletons. Sequencing used PBMCs. These receptors all stem from a woman aged 50 to 65 in good health and CMV-seropositive.

This sequence joins TRBV6-5 and TRBJ1-6, with 7 bases aligning to TRBD1. CDR1 is MNHEY and CDR2 is SVGAGI in the germline V gene. After removal of 5 bases from V and 8 bases from J, the junction contained 6 bases not matched to a gene. This CDR3 is built from 14 residues. The CDR3 region has the DNA TGTGCCAGCAGTGACCAGGGGGTACATTCACCCCTCCACTTT. Protein product: CASSDQGVHSPLHF.

The V gene is TRBV4-2, the J gene TRBJ1-2; 7 bases line up with TRBD1. The CDR3 length is 16 residues. Germline V gene data show CDR1 as LGHNA and CDR2 as YNFKEQ. The ends lost 4 bases at V and 8 bases at J; junction bases unmatched: 16. The CDR3 loop is CASSRTSNRGEGGYTF. CDR3 DNA: TGTGCCAGCAGCCGAACTTCGAACAGGGGAGAGGGCGGCTACACCTTC.

V and J are TRBV5-1 and TRBJ1-4, with TRBD1 matching 10 bases. CDR1 and CDR2 from the germline V gene are SGHRS and YFSETQ. There are 15 residues in the CDR3. With V trimmed by 4 bases and J by 3 bases, 3 bases remained unmatched. In nucleotides, the CDR3 is TGCGCCAGCAGCACCGGACAGGGGGCTAATGAAAAACTGTTTTTT. Translation: CASSTGQGANEKLFF.

The chain couples TRBV5-5 to TRBJ1-5, with D hard to call. This CDR3 spans 13 amino acids. Trimming shortened V by 1 base and J by 4 bases, and 6 bases separated the two germline ends. Per the germline V gene, CDR1 is SGHKS and CDR2 is YYEKEE (reference sequence). CDR3 amino acids: CASSLYLNQPQHF. The CDR3 region has the DNA TGTGCCAGCAGCTTGTACTTGAATCAGCCCCAGCATTTT.

The chain employs TRBV9 and TRBJ1-6; 7 bases fit TRBD1. CDR3 length: 15 amino acids. Unmatched junction bases numbered 6, after V lost 3 bases and J lost 6 bases. Germline assignment: CDR1 SGDLS and CDR2 YYNGEE. The CDR3 sequence is CASSAEGASNSPLHF. CDR3 sequence (DNA): TGTGCCAGCAGCGCCGAGGGGGCTAGTAATTCACCCCTCCACTTT.

The chain carries TRBV6-1 and TRBJ1-2; TRBD1 matches 8 bases. The germline gives CDR1 MNHNS, CDR2 SASEGT. V was pared by 8 bases and J by 8 bases, with 7 bases of the junction left unmatched. The CDR3 totals 12 residues. The CDR3 is CASVGQGGGYTF. The CDR3 bases are TGTGCCAGCGTAGGACAGGGAGGCGGCTACACCTTC.

This chain joins TRBV5-6 and TRBJ2-5, with 7 positions matching TRBD1. The J call is uncertain, as TRBJ2-7 better fits the DNA end. The CDR3 runs to 15 residues. Germline V CDR1 and CDR2: SGHDT, YYEEEE. The CDR3 bases are TGTGCCAGCAGCTTGTGGGGACAGCTATCCTACGAGCAGTACTTC. This codes for CASSLWGQLSYEQYF.

The chain joins TRBV11-2 to TRBJ2-5; 9 nucleotides match TRBD1. This CDR3 has 14 amino acids. The junction had 6 bases not matched to a gene; V was cut back by 5 bases and J by 5 bases. Germline loops: CDR1 SGHAT, CDR2 FQNNGV. The CDR3 DNA sequence: TGTGCCAGCAGCGCACAGGGGGCCAAGGAGACCCAGTACTTC. Encoded protein: CASSAQGAKETQYF.

This clone was seen just once. J is TRBJ1-4 and V is TRBV6-5; the D gene is possibly TRBD1 (5 bases). CDR3 size: 15 residues. V was pared by 6 bases and J by 0 bases, with 11 bases between. Germline V gene lookup returns CDR1 MNHEY and CDR2 SVGAGI. CDR3 sequence (DNA): TGTGCCAGCAGGCTAGACAGTTCAACTAATGAAAAACTGTTTTTT. Translated, it gives CASRLDSSTNEKLFF.

This clone was seen more than once but under ten times. This rearrangement joins TRBV14 to TRBJ2-1, with TRBD2 matching over 9 bases. The V gene's germline CDR1 is SGHDN and CDR2 FVKESK. This CDR3 has 15 amino acids. V dropped 2 bases and J dropped 4; count of bases not matched to a gene: 3. The CDR3 loop reads CASSQLAGGYNEQFF. In nucleotides, the CDR3 is TGTGCCAGCAGCCAACTTGCGGGGGGGTACAATGAGCAGTTCTTC.

This clone has only a few counts. The rearrangement uses TRBV19 and TRBJ2-3, with D hard to call. CDR3 length: 13 amino acids. V gave up 5 bases and J gave up 5 bases, with 11 bases separating them. Germline V gene data show CDR1 as LNHDA and CDR2 as SQIVND (reference sequence). The CDR3 protein is CASSVERRDTQYF. For the CDR3, the DNA is TGTGCCAGTAGTGTCGAACGGAGAGATACGCAGTATTTT. The full variable domain, with the rest looked up from reference TRBV19 and TRBJ2-3, is DGGITQSPKYLFRKEGQNVTLSCEQNLNHDAMYWYRQDPGQGLRLIYYSQIVNDFQKGDIAEGYSVSREKKESFPLTVTSAQKNPTAFYLCASSVERRDTQYFGPGTRLTVL.

This clone has just a few counts. The chain is built from TRBV12-5 and TRBJ1-2; no firm D call. The CDR3 spans 12 residues. Trimming pared 7 bases from V and 5 bases from J, leaving 11 bases between. The germline CDR1 and CDR2 sequences are LGHNT and FRNRAP. CDR3 nucleotides: TGTGCTAGTGCCTCGAGTCAATATGGCTACACCTTC. As protein: CASASSQYGYTF.

The genes are TRBV7-9 and TRBJ1-1; D perhaps matches TRBD1 (6 bases). This CDR3 is built from 17 residues. Germline V lookup: CDR1 SEHNR, CDR2 FQNEAQ (reference sequence). V gave up 0 bases and J gave up 4 bases, with 18 bases separating them. The chain's CDR3 is CASSLALGLRGGTEAFF. DNA for the CDR3: TGTGCCAGCAGCTTAGCGCTAGGCCTCCGAGGGGGCACTGAAGCTTTCTTT.

This clone was seen a single time. The chain uses TRBV4-1 and TRBJ2-1; 8 bases align to TRBD2. CDR3 size: 19 residues. V gave up 1 base and J gave up 0 bases; unmatched junction bases: 11. Germline assignment: CDR1 MGHRA and CDR2 YSYEKL. The CDR3, as DNA: TGCGCCAGCAGCCAAGTCTTTCTAGGGCGGGGGGACTCCTACAATGAGCAGTTCTTC. As protein: CASSQVFLGRGDSYNEQFF.

This chain joins TRBV5-8 and TRBJ2-1, with TRBD1 matching 9 bases. Germline-derived CDR1 and CDR2 are SGHTS and YDEGEE. Trimming removed 3 bases from V and 6 bases from J; junction bases left unmatched: 7. This CDR3 contains 15 residues. The CDR3 DNA reads TGTGCCAGCAGCTCCGTGACAGGGGGGCGCAATGAGCAGTTCTTC. This gives the protein CASSSVTGGRNEQFF.

Remarks on this clone: At one end, the junction sequence differs from germline, possibly due to a read error. J is TRBJ2-6 and V is TRBV7-9; 10 nucleotides match TRBD1. The CDR3 runs to 15 residues. From germline, CDR1 is SEHNR and CDR2 FQNEAQ (reference sequence). CDR3 region: CASRPPGTGVNVLTF. CDR3 nucleotides: TGTGCCAGCAGACCTCCCGGGACAGGGGTCAACGTCCTGACTTTC.

Only one count was recorded for this clone. The chain employs TRBV9 and TRBJ1-1; D might be TRBD1 (5 bases). Germline loops: CDR1 SGDLS, CDR2 YYNGEE. V was pared by 4 bases and J by 2 bases, with 9 bases between. This CDR3 contains 13 residues. The CDR3 sequence is CASSFQGNTEAFF. The CDR3 DNA sequence: TGTGCCAGCAGCTTCCAGGGAAACACTGAAGCTTTCTTT.